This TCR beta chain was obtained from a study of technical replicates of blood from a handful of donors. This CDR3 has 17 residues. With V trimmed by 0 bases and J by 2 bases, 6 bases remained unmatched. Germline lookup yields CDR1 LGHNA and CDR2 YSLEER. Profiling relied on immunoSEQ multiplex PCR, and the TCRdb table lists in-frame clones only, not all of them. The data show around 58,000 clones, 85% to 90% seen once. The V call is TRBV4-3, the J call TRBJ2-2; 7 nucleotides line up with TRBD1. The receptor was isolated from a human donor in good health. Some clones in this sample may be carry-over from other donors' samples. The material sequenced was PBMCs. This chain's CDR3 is CASSQETRGKNTGELFF. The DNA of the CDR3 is TGCGCCAGCAGCCAAGAGACCAGGGGGAAAAACACCGGGGAGCTGTTTTTT.